The present T cell receptor (beta chain) was sequenced within a study of blood T cell repertoires in COVID-19. Study as a whole: Acute and convalescent COVID-19 samples came from the United States, Italy and Spain.

The CDR3 totals 14 residues. Germline CDR1 reads SNHLY; CDR2 reads FYNNEI. Deletions cut 7 bases from V and 3 bases from J, with 12 bases between. Original processing methods: For nucleated cells, counts were estimated from reference gene primer amplification. Here immunoSEQ multiplex PCR was the method, and the copy in TCRdb shows in-frame clones only, minus some. Clone size and V and J calls were adopted from that table, with D and trimming inferred from the DNA. The sample lists around 480,000 clones; 88% were seen once. It was during active infection that Seattle patients were enrolled and then longitudinally followed.

Input material: peripheral blood. The sequence derives from a woman aged 45-59 years with COVID-19, enrolled during active disease. The chain employs TRBV2 and TRBJ1-4; D is perhaps TRBD1 (6 bases). The CDR3 region is CASKGGQSNEKLFF. CDR3 nucleotides: TGTGCCAGCAAGGGGGGGCAGTCTAATGAAAAACTGTTTTTT.